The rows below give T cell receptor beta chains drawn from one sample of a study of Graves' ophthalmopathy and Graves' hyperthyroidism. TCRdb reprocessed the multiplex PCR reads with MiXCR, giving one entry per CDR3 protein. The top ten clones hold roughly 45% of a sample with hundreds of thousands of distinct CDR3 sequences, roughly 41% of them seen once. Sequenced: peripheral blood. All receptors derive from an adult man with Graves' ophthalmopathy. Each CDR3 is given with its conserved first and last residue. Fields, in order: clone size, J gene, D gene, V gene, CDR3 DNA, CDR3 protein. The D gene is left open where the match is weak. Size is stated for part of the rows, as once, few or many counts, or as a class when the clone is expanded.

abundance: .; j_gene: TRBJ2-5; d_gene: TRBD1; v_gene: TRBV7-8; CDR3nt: TGTGCCAGCTCACCGGTAACAGGGGAAGAGACCCAGTACTTC; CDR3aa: CASSPVTGEETQYF
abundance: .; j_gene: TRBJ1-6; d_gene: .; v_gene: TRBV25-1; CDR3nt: TGTGCCAGCTTAGGATACCTCAATTCACCCCTCCACTTT; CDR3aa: CASLGYLNSPLHF
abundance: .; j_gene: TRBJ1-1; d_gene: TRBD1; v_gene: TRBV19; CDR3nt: TGTGCCAGTAGTTACCGACAGGGTGACACTGAAGCTTTCTTT; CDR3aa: CASSYRQGDTEAFF
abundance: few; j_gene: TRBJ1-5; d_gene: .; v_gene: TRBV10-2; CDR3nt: TGCGCCAGCAGTGAGCTCGGGGGCCGCAACAATCAGCCCCAGCATTTT; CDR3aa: CASSELGGRNNQPQHF
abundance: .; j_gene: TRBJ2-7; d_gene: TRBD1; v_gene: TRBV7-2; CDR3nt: TGTGCCAGCAGCGTGGACAGGGGGCCAGCCTACGAGCAGTACTTC; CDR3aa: CASSVDRGPAYEQYF
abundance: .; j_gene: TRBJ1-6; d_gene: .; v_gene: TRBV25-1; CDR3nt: TGTGCTGCGGGGGTCCCGGGTTCACCCCTCCACTTT; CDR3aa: CAAGVPGSPLHF
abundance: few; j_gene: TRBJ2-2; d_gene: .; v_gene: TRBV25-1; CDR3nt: TGTGCCAGCAGTGGGAGAAAAAAGGGGTCCTTCTCCGGGGAGCTGTTTTTT; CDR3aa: CASSGRKKGSFSGELFF
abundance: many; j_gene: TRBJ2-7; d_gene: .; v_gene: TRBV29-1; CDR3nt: TGCAGCGCCTATGTTGGGGTAGAGCAGTACTTC; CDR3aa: CSAYVGVEQYF
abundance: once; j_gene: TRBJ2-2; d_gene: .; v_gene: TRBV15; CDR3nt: TGTGCCACCAGCAGAGGGACAGCCGGCGGGGAGCTGTTTTTT; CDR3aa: CATSRGTAGGELFF
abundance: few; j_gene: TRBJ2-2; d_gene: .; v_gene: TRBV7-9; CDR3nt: TGTGCCAGCTCACCACTGGTCGGGGAGCTGTTTTTT; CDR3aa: CASSPLVGELFF
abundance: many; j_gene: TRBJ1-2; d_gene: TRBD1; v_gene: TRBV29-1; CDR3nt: TGCAGCGTTGAGGAAAGACAGGGAGCGGGCTACACCTTC; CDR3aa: CSVEERQGAGYTF
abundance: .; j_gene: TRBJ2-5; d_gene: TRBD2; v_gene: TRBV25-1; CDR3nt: TGTGCCAGCAGTGCCAGAGGACTAGCCCAAGAGACCCAGTACTTC; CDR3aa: CASSARGLAQETQYF
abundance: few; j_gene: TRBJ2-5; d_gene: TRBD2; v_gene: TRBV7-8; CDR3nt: TGTGCCAGCAGTCCGGGACTAGCGGGAAGGCAAGAGACCCAGTACTTC; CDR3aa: CASSPGLAGRQETQYF